This TCR beta chain was recovered during a study of shared clonotypes between healthy human individuals (dated by TCRdb to 2020 to 2021). With regard to the full study: The cohort included three men and a couple of women between 18 and 49 years of age. Libraries were prepared and TCR repertoires were sequenced by different laboratories using diverse techniques, in order to increase sequencing depth and limit assay-specific biases. The study deeply sequenced blood TCR repertoires of five healthy adults to estimate repertoire size and the extent of clonotype sharing between individuals. Between about 0.85 and 9.5 billion PBMCs per donor were obtained by leukapheresis. For each donor, CD4 naive and CD4 memory were each given three plates, CD8 naive was given two plates, and CD8 memory was given one plate.

TCR CDR3 regions were amplified from genomic DNA by multiplex PCR using the deep immunoSEQ assay. Genomic DNA extracted from each cell subset was distributed evenly over all wells of several immunoSEQ 96-well plates, and each plate served as one replicate. Each replicate PCR for sorted subsets received about 200 ng genomic DNA, equal to about 30,000 T cell genomes. The purified libraries were quantified using a Qubit 3.0 fluorometer, sized with a Bioanalyzer 2100, and then quantified again using the KAPA Library Quantification kit. Every immunoSEQ 96-well plate was sequenced on a separate single-read 150-cycle Illumina NextSeq 550 flow cell. Per the authors' processing: The immunoSEQ output contained only junctional sequences without quality scores, so filtering could not match that applied to full-length reads. To assign V/J genes and CDR3, sequences were annotated against IMGT germline references using PyIR, a Python wrapper for IgBLAST v1.9. Any read was removed if the V/J assignment was weak (E-value above 1e-6), the CDR3 was missing, or the read contained stop codons, out-of-frame junctions, or ambiguous translated residues. V3J clonotypes were defined as sequences sharing an identical inferred V gene, J gene, and CDR3 amino acid sequence. The percentage overlap between two repertoires was calculated by dividing the number of shared unique clonotypes by the size of the smaller repertoire. RTK rarefaction, the Chao1 estimator, and Recon v2.1 estimates of unobserved clonotypes were used to assess repertoire richness. Generation probabilities for all TCRbeta clonotypes obtained by the gDNA method from four donors were computed using OLGA. This is the immuneACCESS table as TCRdb keeps it, with only in-frame sequences that have V and J called. A part of the clones is gone; compared with another copy, unresolved V genes explain less than half, and the rest is unexplained. Clonal size and the V and J genes are those of that table, whereas D and trimming came from the DNA. For this sample there are roughly 720,000 clones; 90% appear just once. The ten largest clones represent more than 30% of the sample.

Deletion took 3 bases off V and 7 bases off J, with a span of 18 bases between the germline ends. Per the germline V gene, SQVTM is the CDR1 and ANQGSEA is the CDR2. Inclusive of the bounding cysteine and phenylalanine, the CDR3 is 14 residues long. Of the read, only the CDR3 DNA is kept; its 42 bases are in frame from base 1. This clone was counted between two and nine times. No cognate antigen has been identified for it. Nothing much larger sits one base from this clone, and base qualities are not available. The full study reports these points: Only blood was sampled, and tissue TCR repertoires likely differ from those in blood. Compared with non-shared clonotypes, the clonotypes found in all four sorted-subset donors had higher generation probabilities. Sharing across a few donors was observed for approximately 5% of naive CD4, 3.5% of naive CD8, 2% to 2.5% of memory CD4, and approximately 0.41% of memory CD8 clonotypes. Incomplete sequencing was indicated by rarefaction of sorted-subset datasets, despite the large sequencing depth. Because the study included a small number of donors, the genetic and exposure-history diversity represented was limited. Naive subsets generally had larger estimated clonotype richness than memory subsets. Based on pairwise subsampling, the degree of clonotype sharing among donors was expected to be affected by sequencing depth.

Healthy HIV-negative adults with no recently reported acute infections or vaccinations were included as donors. Only Caucasian adults living in Nashville, Tennessee, USA were represented among the donors. CD8 memory samples combined magnetically selected CD45RO+ cells with CCR7-negative CD45RA+ effector memory (TemRA) cells. Blood was collected by leukapheresis, and PBMCs were isolated by Ficoll-Histopaque density gradient centrifugation and then cryopreserved in liquid nitrogen vapor phase. Analytical flow cytometry was used to check the purity and quantity of each magnetically sorted T cell population. Each sorted fraction had its genomic DNA isolated and then quantified by UV absorbance on a Nanodrop 2000c.

The specimen was memory CD8+ T cells from PBMCs. The sample's cell subset or site, from its label and the paper: CD45RO+ cells pooled with CCR7-negative TemRA cells. The receptor was derived from a man younger than 35 in good health. Some clones in this sample may be carry-over from other donors' samples. The chain is assembled from TRBV29-1 and TRBJ1-2; tentative D gene TRBD1, with 5 bases matching. The DNA sequence reads TGCAGCGTTGACGCTGGACACCGCGGGGGTGGCTACACCTTC. The encoded protein is CSVDAGHRGGGYTF.